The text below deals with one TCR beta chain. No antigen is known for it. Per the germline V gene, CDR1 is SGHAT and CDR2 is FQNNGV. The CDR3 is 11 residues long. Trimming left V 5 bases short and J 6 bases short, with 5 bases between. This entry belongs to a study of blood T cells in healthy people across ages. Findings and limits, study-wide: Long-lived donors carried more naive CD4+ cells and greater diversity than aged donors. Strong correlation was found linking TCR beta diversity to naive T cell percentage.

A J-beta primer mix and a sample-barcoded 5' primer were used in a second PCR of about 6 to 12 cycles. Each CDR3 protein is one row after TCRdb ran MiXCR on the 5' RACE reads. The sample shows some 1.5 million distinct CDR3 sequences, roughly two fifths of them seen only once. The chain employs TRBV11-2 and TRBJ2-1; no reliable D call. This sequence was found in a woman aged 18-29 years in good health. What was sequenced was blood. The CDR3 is CASSPVNEQFF. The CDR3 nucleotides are TGTGCCAGCAGCCCTGTCAATGAGCAGTTCTTC.